Described below is a single T cell receptor beta chain sequence and its context. The target antigen is unknown. Noted treatment: oral pan-JAK inhibitor, 5-10 mg twice daily. These data belong to a study of CD8+ T cells in alopecia areata. Study context: The drug, oral tofacitinib, was given to treated patients at 5 to 10 mg twice daily. Tofacitinib lasted 6 to 18 months, then 6 months off drug.

Study-level points and caveats: Many expanded lesional clones persisted in scalp and blood during tofacitinib treatment. Treatment with tofacitinib significantly lowered scalp clonality and reduced expanded CD8+ clones among the top 100.

Germline V CDR1 and CDR2: MNHNY, SVGAGI (reference sequence). The CDR3 totals 11 residues. V shed 2 bases and J shed 5 bases, with 3 bases lying between them. Sequencing used cDNA as its template, made by extracting RNA and reverse transcribing it. Profiling relied on immunoSEQ multiplex PCR, and the TCRdb table lists in-frame clones only, not all of them. The sample carries around 150,000 clones, around three fifths recorded once. This chain uses TRBV6-6 with TRBJ2-5; no definite D call. This TCR was sampled from a human donor with alopecia areata. Sample: CD4+ T cells sorted from blood, taken at week 24, from a patient treated with tofacitinib. The chain's CDR3 is CASSYRETQYF. CDR3 DNA: TGTGCCAGCAGTTACCGGGAGACCCAGTACTTC.